This T cell receptor beta chain derives from a study of identical twins. Overall study findings and caveats: Abundant beta clonotypes from cord blood bore fewer insertions; memory repertoires lacked this pattern.

Germline V CDR1 and CDR2: LGHDT, YNNKEL (reference sequence). CDR3 length equals 12 residues. Trimming left V 3 bases short and J 3 bases short, with 6 bases between. Template switching created a universal primer site, and the cDNA included unique molecular identifiers. Each CDR3 protein gets one entry after TCRdb re-called the 5' RACE reads with MiXCR. Here the sample spans fewer than 900,000 distinct CDR3 sequences, around 21% being singletons. There are many counts of this clonotype. Its target is unknown. A further study also used this sample, focusing on T cells expressing NK-cell markers. As that study records: The eight sequenced donors comprised seven who were HCMV-seropositive and one who was seronegative. HCMV specificity was not established for the expanded NKG2C+ T cell clones.

Sequences were obtained from PBMCs. This clonotype was obtained from a woman aged 18-29 years in good health. V gene TRBV3-1 combines with J gene TRBJ2-7; D perhaps matches TRBD2 (5 bases). CDR3 sequence (DNA): TGTGCCAGCAGCCATGGACTCTACGAGCAGTACTTC. Protein sequence: CASSHGLYEQYF.